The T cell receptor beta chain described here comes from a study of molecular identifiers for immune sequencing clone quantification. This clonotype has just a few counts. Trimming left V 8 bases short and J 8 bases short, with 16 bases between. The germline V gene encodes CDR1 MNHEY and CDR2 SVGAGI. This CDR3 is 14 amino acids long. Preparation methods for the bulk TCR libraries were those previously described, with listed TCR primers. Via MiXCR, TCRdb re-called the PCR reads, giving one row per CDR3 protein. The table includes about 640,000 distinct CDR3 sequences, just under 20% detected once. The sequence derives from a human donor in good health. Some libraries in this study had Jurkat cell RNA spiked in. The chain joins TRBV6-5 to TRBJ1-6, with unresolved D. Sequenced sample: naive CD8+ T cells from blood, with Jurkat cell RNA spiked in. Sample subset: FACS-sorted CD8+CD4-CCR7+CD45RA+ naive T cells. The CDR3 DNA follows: TGTGCCAGCGGAAACGAGGCAATCTATTCACCCCTCCACTTT. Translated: CASGNEAIYSPLHF.